This TCR beta chain was sequenced in a study of cytomegalovirus exposure and HLA in healthy donors. Study as a whole: An analysis done earlier identified fewer than 140 million unique TCR beta sequences from 200 million or so T cells.

V lost 3 bases to trimming and J lost 10 bases, with 10 bases between them. Germline V gene data show CDR1 as MNHEY and CDR2 as SMNVEV (reference sequence). This CDR3 spans 12 amino acids. With regard to this clone: Its antigen remains unidentified.

The PCR used 60 Vbeta and 13 Jbeta primers. Sequenced by immunoSEQ multiplex PCR; TCRdb stores in-frame clones only, minus some. The sample has around 95,000 clones, roughly 82% seen once; the top ten hold approximately 3%. Study outcomes and limitations: Earlier findings revealed that most TCR beta V segments proved productive either about 90% or about 30% of the time. Follow-up analysis found HLA locus-dependent TCR association rates, highest for DRB1 and lowest for HLA-C. There was a cluster of highly shared sequence variants that was likely a sequencing artifact.

This TCR derives from a man aged 25-40 years in good health and CMV-seropositive. Sequencing used PBMCs. The V call is TRBV27, the J call TRBJ2-1; D gene uncertain. The CDR3 region is CASSFPKREQFF. The DNA of the CDR3 is TGTGCCAGCAGTTTCCCAAAGAGAGAGCAGTTCTTC.